This entry lists 20 T cell receptor beta chains sequenced from one sample in a study of T-cell reconstitution after alpha-beta-depleted transplantation in children. Unique molecular identifiers were built into the TCRbeta library. TCRdb reanalysed the PCR reads using MiXCR and keeps one entry per CDR3 protein. The sample has fewer than 550,000 distinct CDR3 sequences, roughly 17% seen once. The material was PBMCs, mostly from graft donor cells, obtained 360 days after TCRalphabeta/CD19-depleted stem cell transplant. Every receptor here comes from a boy less than two years old who had a stem cell transplant for Wiskott-Aldrich syndrome, so the T cells may come from the graft donor.

This clonotype has more than one count but fewer than ten. The chain couples TRBV29-1 to TRBJ1-2, with TRBD1 matching 9 bases. V dropped 6 bases and J dropped 3; count of bases not matched to a gene: 8. CDR3 length: 14 residues. Germline V gives CDR1 SQVTM, CDR2 ANQGSEA. CDR3 sequence (DNA): TGCAGCGTCTTACAGGGGGCGCGCGACTATGGCTACACCTTC. Protein product: CSVLQGARDYGYTF.

The rearrangement links TRBV5-1 to TRBJ2-7; 7 nucleotides agree with TRBD1. This CDR3 contains 13 residues. After removal of 3 bases from V and 3 bases from J, the junction contained 3 bases not matched to a gene. Germline V lookup: CDR1 SGHRS, CDR2 YFSETQ. CDR3 residues: CASSSQGDYEQYF. CDR3 DNA sequence: TGCGCCAGCAGCTCCCAGGGGGACTACGAGCAGTACTTC.

This clonotype turned up a few times. The chain uses TRBV10-3 and TRBJ2-7, with 10 bases that match TRBD1. CDR1 and CDR2 from the germline V gene are ENHRY and SYGVKD. The ends lost 8 bases at V and 6 bases at J; junction bases unmatched: 7. CDR3 length: 13 amino acids. This CDR3 is CAIQTRTGGEQYF. CDR3 in DNA: TGTGCCATCCAAACCCGGACAGGGGGCGAGCAGTACTTC.

This clonotype came up a few times. This chain uses TRBV10-2 with TRBJ2-2; D unclear. V was pared by 4 bases and J by 0 bases, with 12 bases between. Germline V gene sequence: CDR1 WSHSY, CDR2 SAAADI. This CDR3 has 16 residues. The CDR3: CASSAVIRTNTGELFF. CDR3 in DNA: TGCGCCAGCAGTGCGGTGATACGGACGAACACCGGGGAGCTGTTTTTT.

The table lists this clonotype with a few counts. CDR3 DNA sequence: TGTGCCACCATGGAGACAGGGGGTACCGAGCAGTACTTC. Its protein is CATMETGGTEQYF. The rearrangement links TRBV24-1 to TRBJ2-7, with 9 bases lining up with TRBD1. Germline values: CDR1 KGHDR, CDR2 SFDVKD. This CDR3 has 13 amino acids. The V gene end was trimmed by 8 bases and the J gene end by 6 bases; junction bases not matched to a gene: 7.

Notes on this clonotype: One end of the junction does not line up with germline, which may come from a read error. The chain carries TRBV12-3 or TRBV12-4 and TRBJ2-1; 12 bases fit TRBD2. The CDR3 is 18 amino acids. This chain's CDR3 is CAISLAVFRTSGDNEQFF. In DNA, the CDR3 is TGTGCCATCAGTTTAGCAGTGTTCAGGACTAGCGGGGACAATGAGCAGTTCTTC.

The chain recombines TRBV18 with TRBJ2-2, with D possibly matching TRBD2 (6 bases). Per the germline V gene, CDR1 is KGHSH and CDR2 is LQKENI. Deletions cut 1 base from V and 1 base from J, with 10 bases between. This CDR3 spans 16 amino acids. The CDR3 region is CASSPQAGRNTGELFF. In DNA, the CDR3 is TGTGCCAGCTCACCACAGGCGGGACGGAACACCGGGGAGCTGTTTTTT.

This clonotype was seen more than once but under ten times. This chain links TRBV4-3 with TRBJ2-3; 7 bases align to TRBD2. The V segment lost 0 bases and the J segment 5 bases; nucleotides outside the gene matches: 8. CDR1 LGHNA and CDR2 YSLEER come from the germline V gene. CDR3 length equals 16 residues. The CDR3 coding sequence is TGCGCCAGCAGCCAAGATGGGGGGAGGGCCGGAGATACGCAGTATTTT. Translation: CASSQDGGRAGDTQYF.

This rearrangement joins TRBV4-3 to TRBJ1-1; weak D call: TRBD1 (5 bases). The V end lost 3 bases, the J end lost 7 bases, and 9 bases lay between the germline ends. Per the germline V gene, CDR1 is LGHNA and CDR2 is YSLEER. The CDR3 is made up of 12 amino acids. CDR3 sequence (DNA): TGCGCCAGCAGCCAGGGACGGAGTGAAGCTTTCTTT. It translates to CASSQGRSEAFF.

Notes on this clonotype: Compared with germline, one end of the junction differs, possibly owing to a read error. The J gene is TRBJ2-7, the V gene TRBV5-1, with D possibly matching TRBD1 (6 bases). Germline CDR1 and CDR2: SGHRS and YFSETQ. This CDR3 comprises 16 residues. The CDR3 nucleotides read TGCGCCAGCAGCTTGTTGTCGGGACACCCCTCCTCCGAGCAGTACTTC. This encodes CASSLLSGHPSSEQYF.

The chain couples TRBV11-2 to TRBJ2-7, with 10 bases that match TRBD1. V lost 1 base and J lost 2; bases outside the gene matches: 11. Germline CDR1 and CDR2: SGHAT and FQNNGV. The CDR3 is made up of 18 amino acids. The CDR3 region is CASSLVGRPGTGAYEQYF. As DNA, the CDR3 is TGTGCCAGCAGCTTAGTCGGCCGCCCCGGGACAGGGGCCTACGAGCAGTACTTC. Full variable domain (rest looked up from reference TRBV11-2 and TRBJ2-7): EAGVAQSPRYKIIEKRQSVAFWCNPISGHATLYWYQQILGQGPKLLIQFQNNGVVDDSQLPKDRFSAERLKGVDSTLKIQPAKLEDSAVYLCASSLVGRPGTGAYEQYFGPGTRLTVT.

Many counts were recorded for this clonotype. The chain carries TRBV7-2 and TRBJ2-3, with 9 bases matching TRBD2. The trim removed 5 bases at V and 1 base at J, leaving 4 bases unmatched. The CDR3 contains 15 residues. Germline V lookup: CDR1 SGHTA, CDR2 FQGNSA. CDR3 DNA sequence: TGTGCCAGCAGCCCAAGACTAGCGGGCACAGATACGCAGTATTTT. Translating gives CASSPRLAGTDTQYF.

This clonotype has only a few counts. The V gene is TRBV20-1, the J gene TRBJ2-1, with 12 bases fitting TRBD2. Germline V lookup: CDR1 DFQATT, CDR2 SNEGSKA (reference sequence). Trimming cost V 3 bases and J 7 bases; bases outside gene matches: 10. This CDR3 has 16 residues. The DNA of the CDR3 is TGCAGTGCTAGGTTCCTTGGGGGACTAGCGGGTAATGAGCAGTTCTTC. Translating it yields CSARFLGGLAGNEQFF.

The chain employs TRBV6-1 and TRBJ2-3; 8 bases line up with TRBD2. This CDR3 is 15 amino acids long. Losses at the gene ends were 6 bases for V and 5 bases for J; bases not matched to a gene: 10. Germline CDR1 reads MNHNS; CDR2 reads SASEGT. CDR3 loop: CASSQAGALGDTQYF. Written as DNA, the CDR3 is TGTGCCAGCAGCCAAGCGGGGGCCTTGGGAGATACGCAGTATTTT.

The chain combines TRBV7-8 with TRBJ2-4; tentative D call: TRBD2 (5 bases). V dropped 4 bases and J dropped 6 bases, with 7 bases sitting between them. This CDR3 is 12 amino acids long. CDR1 is SGHVS and CDR2 is FQNEAQ in the germline V gene. The CDR3 region is CASSSTRNIQYF. For the CDR3, the DNA is TGTGCCAGCAGCTCAACTAGAAACATTCAGTACTTC.

The rearrangement uses TRBV2 and TRBJ2-3; 8 bases map to TRBD1. V dropped 4 bases and J dropped 2; count of bases not matched to a gene: 8. This CDR3 comprises 16 residues. CDR1 and CDR2 from the germline V gene are SNHLY and FYNNEI. CDR3 loop: CASSVAGQAPTDTQYF. In nucleotides, the CDR3 is TGTGCCAGCAGTGTCGCGGGACAGGCTCCCACAGATACGCAGTATTTT.

This clonotype was detected a few times. The rearrangement joins TRBV15 to TRBJ2-1; D may correspond to TRBD1 or TRBD2 (5 bases each). This CDR3 spans 16 amino acids. Between the trimmed V and J ends, which lost 0 bases and 4 bases, there was a span of 13 bases. From germline, CDR1 is LNHNV and CDR2 YYDKDF (reference sequence). The CDR3 DNA reads TGTGCCACCAGCAGAGATTGGGCAGAGGGGTACAATGAGCAGTTCTTC. It is translated as CATSRDWAEGYNEQFF.

The rearrangement links TRBV12-3 or TRBV12-4 to TRBJ1-1; the D is unclear. The CDR3 has 13 amino acids. V lost 6 bases and J lost 0, with 8 bases in between. CDR3 region: CASREQLNTEAFF. Here the CDR3 DNA reads TGTGCCAGCAGGGAGCAGTTGAACACTGAAGCTTTCTTT.

This clonotype has a handful of counts. This chain links TRBV5-1 with TRBJ2-3; D is perhaps TRBD1 (6 bases). Germline V gene sequence: CDR1 SGHRS, CDR2 YFSETQ. The CDR3 consists of 16 residues. Deletions cut 0 bases from V and 4 bases from J, with 15 bases between. CDR3 nucleotide sequence: TGCGCCAGCAGCTTGGACAGGGCAGATCAGGCAGATACGCAGTATTTT. It yields the protein CASSLDRADQADTQYF.

This clonotype was seen a few times. The chain carries TRBV11-3 and TRBJ2-1; D perhaps matches TRBD1 (6 bases). The V end lost 5 bases, the J end lost 2 bases, and 16 bases lay between the germline ends. CDR3 length: 16 amino acids. Germline values: CDR1 SGHNT, CDR2 YENEEA. The CDR3 DNA is TGTGCCAGCAGCCCATTCCCGGGACACACCTACAATGAGCAGTTCTTC. This translates into CASSPFPGHTYNEQFF.